This T cell receptor (beta chain) was captured by sequencing in a study of blood T cell repertoires in COVID-19. Study-wide context: Italy, Spain and the United States were the sources of the convalescent and acute COVID-19 samples. From T cells, B-cell-depleted T cells, or PBMCs came the material, which was cDNA or gDNA.

V was clipped by 4 bases and J by 4 bases, with 11 bases between them. Per the germline V gene, CDR1 is LGHDT and CDR2 is YNNKEL (reference sequence). The CDR3 contains 14 residues. Under the authors' procedure: Estimation of nucleated cell counts was performed using reference gene primer amplification. The assay was immunoSEQ multiplex PCR, and TCRdb's table has in-frame clones only and misses some. V and J calls and clone size are those listed in that table; D and trimming were worked out from the DNA. This table has about 90,000 clones, 75% to 85% appearing once. The sample comprised peripheral blood. The receptor comes from a human donor in a cohort sampled during active COVID-19. The chain carries TRBV3-1 (or the pseudogene TRBV3-2) and TRBJ1-5, with a tentative D call TRBD1 (6 bases). The CDR3: CASSPRQENQPQHF. CDR3 DNA sequence: TGTGCCAGCAGCCCTCGACAGGAAAATCAGCCCCAGCATTTT.